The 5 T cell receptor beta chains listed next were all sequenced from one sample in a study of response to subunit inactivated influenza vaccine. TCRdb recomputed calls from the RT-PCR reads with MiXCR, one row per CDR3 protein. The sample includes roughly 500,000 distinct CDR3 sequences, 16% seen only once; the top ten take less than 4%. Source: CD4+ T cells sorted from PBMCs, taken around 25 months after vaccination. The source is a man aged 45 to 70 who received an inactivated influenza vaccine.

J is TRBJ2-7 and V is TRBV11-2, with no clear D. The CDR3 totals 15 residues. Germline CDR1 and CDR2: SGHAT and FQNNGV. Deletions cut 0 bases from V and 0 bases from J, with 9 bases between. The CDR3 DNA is TGTGCCAGCAGCTTAGAGTTAGGACCCTCCTACGAGCAGTACTTC. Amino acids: CASSLELGPSYEQYF.

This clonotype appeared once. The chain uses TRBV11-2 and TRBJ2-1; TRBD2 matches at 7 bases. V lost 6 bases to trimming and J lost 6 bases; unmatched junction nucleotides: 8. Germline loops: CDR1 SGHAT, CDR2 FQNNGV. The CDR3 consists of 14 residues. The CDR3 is CASSYSWEGNEQFF. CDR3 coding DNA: TGTGCCAGCAGTTATTCATGGGAGGGCAATGAGCAGTTCTTC.

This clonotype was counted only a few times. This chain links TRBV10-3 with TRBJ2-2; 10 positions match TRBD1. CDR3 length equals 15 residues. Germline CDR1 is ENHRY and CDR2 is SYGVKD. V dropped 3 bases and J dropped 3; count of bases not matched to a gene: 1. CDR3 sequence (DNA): TGTGCCATCAGTGAAGGGACAGGGGACACCGGGGAGCTGTTTTTT. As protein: CAISEGTGDTGELFF.

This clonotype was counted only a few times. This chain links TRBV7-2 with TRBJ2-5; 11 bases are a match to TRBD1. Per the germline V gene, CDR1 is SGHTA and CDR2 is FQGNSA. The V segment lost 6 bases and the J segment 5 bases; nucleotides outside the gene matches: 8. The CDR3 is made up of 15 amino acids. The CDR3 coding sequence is TGTGCCAGCAGGGAAGGACAGGGGGCTTTTGAGACCCAGTACTTC. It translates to CASREGQGAFETQYF.

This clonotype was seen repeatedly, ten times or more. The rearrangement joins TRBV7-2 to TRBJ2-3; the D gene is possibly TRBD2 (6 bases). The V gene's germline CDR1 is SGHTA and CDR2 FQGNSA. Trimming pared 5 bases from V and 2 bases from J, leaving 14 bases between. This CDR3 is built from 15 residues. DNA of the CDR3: TGTGCCAGCAGCGCCTCCGGGGGTTACACAGATACGCAGTATTTT. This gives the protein CASSASGGYTDTQYF.